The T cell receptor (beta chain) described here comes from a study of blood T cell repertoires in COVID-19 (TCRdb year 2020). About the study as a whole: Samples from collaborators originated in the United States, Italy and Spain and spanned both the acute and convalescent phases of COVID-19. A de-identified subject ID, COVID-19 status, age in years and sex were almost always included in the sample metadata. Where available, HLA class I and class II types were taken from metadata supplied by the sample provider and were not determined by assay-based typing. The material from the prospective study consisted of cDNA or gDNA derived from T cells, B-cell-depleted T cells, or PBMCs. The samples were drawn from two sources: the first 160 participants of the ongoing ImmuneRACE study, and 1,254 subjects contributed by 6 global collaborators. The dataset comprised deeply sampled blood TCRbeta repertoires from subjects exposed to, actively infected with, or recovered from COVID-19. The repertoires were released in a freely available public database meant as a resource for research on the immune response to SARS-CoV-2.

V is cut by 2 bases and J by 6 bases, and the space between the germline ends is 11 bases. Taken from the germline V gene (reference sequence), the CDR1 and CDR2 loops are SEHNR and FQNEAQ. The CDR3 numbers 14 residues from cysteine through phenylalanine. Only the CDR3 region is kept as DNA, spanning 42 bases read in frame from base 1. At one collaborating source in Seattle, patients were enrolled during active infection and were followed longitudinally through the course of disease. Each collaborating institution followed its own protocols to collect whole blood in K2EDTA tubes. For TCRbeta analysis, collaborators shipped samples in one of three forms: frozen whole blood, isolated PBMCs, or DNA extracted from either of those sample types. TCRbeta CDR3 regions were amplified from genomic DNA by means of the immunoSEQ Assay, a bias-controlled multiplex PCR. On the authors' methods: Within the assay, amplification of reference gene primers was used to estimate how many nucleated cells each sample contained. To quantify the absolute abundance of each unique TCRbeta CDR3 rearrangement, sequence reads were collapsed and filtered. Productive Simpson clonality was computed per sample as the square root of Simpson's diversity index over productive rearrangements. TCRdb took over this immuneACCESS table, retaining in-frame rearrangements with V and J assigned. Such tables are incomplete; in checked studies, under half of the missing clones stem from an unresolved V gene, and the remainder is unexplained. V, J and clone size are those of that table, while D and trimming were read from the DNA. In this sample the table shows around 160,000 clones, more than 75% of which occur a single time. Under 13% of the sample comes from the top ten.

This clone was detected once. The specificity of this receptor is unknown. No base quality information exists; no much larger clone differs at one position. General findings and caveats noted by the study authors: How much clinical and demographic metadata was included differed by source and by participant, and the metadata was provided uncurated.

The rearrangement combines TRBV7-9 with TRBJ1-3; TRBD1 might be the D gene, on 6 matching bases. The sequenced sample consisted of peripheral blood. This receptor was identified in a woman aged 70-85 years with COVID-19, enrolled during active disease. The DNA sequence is TGTGCCAGCAGCTTAAGGACAGCAGAAAACACCATATATTTT. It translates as CASSLRTAENTIYF.